The next 19 T cell receptor beta chains were all read from a single sample in a study of blood T cell repertoires in COVID-19. TCRdb's table, derived via immunoSEQ multiplex PCR, lists solely in-frame clones and lacks some. The sample comprises 70,000 to 95,000 clones, about 92% of which are singletons, and approximately 6% rests with the top ten. The sample consisted of peripheral blood. Receptor source: a woman aged 60-70 years with active COVID-19.

The rearrangement joins TRBV27 to TRBJ2-4; TRBD1 matches at 11 bases. This CDR3 contains 20 residues. Germline-derived CDR1 and CDR2 are MNHEY and SMNVEV (reference sequence). V lost 3 bases and J lost 2; bases outside the gene matches: 15. In nucleotides, the CDR3 is TGTGCCAGCAGTTTCGATGGACAGGGGGCTATCGGGATTTCCAAAAACATTCAGTACTTC. Its protein product is CASSFDGQGAIGISKNIQYF.

The chain has TRBV7-3 and TRBJ1-1, with 8 positions matching TRBD1. V lost 5 bases, J lost 3 bases, and 2 bases stayed unmatched. This CDR3 is built from 13 residues. Per the germline V gene, CDR1 is SGHTA and CDR2 is FQGTGA. CDR3 DNA: TGTGCCAGCAGCACACAGGGGGACACTGAAGCTTTCTTT. Its protein is CASSTQGDTEAFF.

The V gene is TRBV19, the J gene TRBJ2-7; the match to TRBD1 covers 7 bases. CDR1 and CDR2 (germline): LNHDA, SQIVND (reference sequence). The CDR3 covers 13 residues. V lost 5 bases and J lost 2; bases outside the gene matches: 3. The CDR3 protein is CASSPTGPYEQYF. The CDR3 bases are TGTGCCAGTAGTCCGACAGGGCCCTACGAGCAGTACTTC. The full variable domain, completed using reference TRBV19 and TRBJ2-7, is DGGITQSPKYLFRKEGQNVTLSCEQNLNHDAMYWYRQDPGQGLRLIYYSQIVNDFQKGDIAEGYSVSREKKESFPLTVTSAQKNPTAFYLCASSPTGPYEQYFGPGTRLTVT.

The chain recombines TRBV25-1 with TRBJ2-1; 10 nucleotides align to TRBD2. Germline V lookup: CDR1 MGHDK, CDR2 SYGVNS. The V segment lost 10 bases and the J segment 8 bases; nucleotides outside the gene matches: 14. The CDR3 runs 15 residues. This CDR3 reads CATSEASGGFYEQFF. DNA for the CDR3: TGTGCCACCTCCGAGGCTAGCGGGGGTTTCTATGAGCAGTTCTTC.

This chain uses TRBV10-3 with TRBJ2-1, with 9 bases matching TRBD2. The CDR3 sequence is 17 residues long. Germline CDR1 ENHRY, CDR2 SYGVKD. J lost 7 bases, V lost 4 bases, and 14 bases had no gene match. CDR3 nucleotide sequence: TGTGCCATCAGTGCATACCTCGCGGGGGGGCCGGGAAATGAGCAGTTCTTC. Translated, it gives CAISAYLAGGPGNEQFF.

The chain uses TRBV28 and TRBJ2-7; 7 positions agree with TRBD1. Germline CDR1 reads MDHEN; CDR2 reads SYDVKM. Trimming cost V 6 bases and J 1 base; bases outside gene matches: 21. This CDR3 spans 19 amino acids. In DNA, the CDR3 is TGTGCCAGCAGCCCCGAGAATCGACAGGGCCGATCTCGTTCCTACGAGCAGTACTTC. Encoded protein: CASSPENRQGRSRSYEQYF.

The chain is built from TRBV28 and TRBJ2-1; D gene ambiguous. Trimming cost V 3 bases and J 0 bases, with 6 bases left between them. From germline, CDR1 is MDHEN and CDR2 SYDVKM. This CDR3 is built from 14 residues. CDR3: CASSFRSSYNEQFF. The CDR3, as DNA: TGTGCCAGCAGTTTCAGAAGCTCCTACAATGAGCAGTTCTTC.

The chain recombines TRBV7-2 with TRBJ2-3; 12 bases map to TRBD2. J gave up 8 bases and V 1 base, and 10 bases lay outside the gene matches. Germline lookup yields CDR1 SGHTA and CDR2 FQGNSA. This CDR3 has 17 residues. CDR3 DNA sequence: TGTGCCAGCAGCTTAGTGCGTCTAGCGGGGGGGATGGGTACGCAGTATTTT. This codes for CASSLVRLAGGMGTQYF.

V usage is TRBV29-1 and J usage is TRBJ2-3, with 10 bases aligning to TRBD2. The trim removed 7 bases at V and 6 bases at J, leaving 13 bases unmatched. Germline lookup yields CDR1 SQVTM and CDR2 ANQGSEA. The CDR3 has 15 amino acids. The DNA for the CDR3 is TGCAGCGCAAGAGATAGCGGGGGGCCATCCGATACGCAGTATTTT. It codes for CSARDSGGPSDTQYF.

In this sample, this clone turned up once. The V and J genes are TRBV5-4 and TRBJ2-1, with 11 bases identical to TRBD2. CDR1 is SGHNT, CDR2 YYREEE, per germline (reference sequence). With 1 base clipped from V and 2 bases from J, the junction kept 5 bases outside the gene matches. This CDR3 region has 17 residues. In nucleotides, the CDR3 is TGTGCCAGCAGCTTGTTTAGCGGGGGGGTCACCTACAATGAGCAGTTCTTC. This gives the protein CASSLFSGGVTYNEQFF.

The CDR3: CASSSPSGSSYNEQFF. In nucleotides, the CDR3 is TGTGCCAGCAGTTCCCCGAGCGGTAGCTCCTACAATGAGCAGTTCTTC. The chain has TRBV6-6 and TRBJ2-1; tentatively, D is TRBD2 (5 bases). This CDR3 is 16 amino acids long. CDR1 and CDR2 from the germline V gene are MNHNY and SVGAGI (reference sequence). The germline V and J ends were trimmed by 4 bases and 0 bases, with 13 bases remaining between them.

The chain uses TRBV5-4 and TRBJ1-4; no clear D gene. CDR3 length: 14 residues. With 4 bases removed from V and 13 bases from J, the gap between germline ends came to 20 bases. CDR1 and CDR2 from the germline V gene are SGHNT and YYREEE (reference sequence). CDR3 nucleotides: TGTGCCAGCAGCCACGCGGAGGGCCGGGGTCGACTGTTTTTT. This translates into CASSHAEGRGRLFF.

V and J are TRBV2 and TRBJ2-1; maybe TRBD1 (6 bases). Trimming shortened V by 7 bases and J by 5 bases, and 15 bases separated the two germline ends. The CDR3 runs to 14 residues. CDR1 and CDR2 (germline): SNHLY, FYNNEI. The CDR3 is CASNSGATNNEQFF. CDR3 coding DNA: TGTGCCAGCAATTCAGGGGCTACTAACAATGAGCAGTTCTTC.

V is TRBV5-1 and J is TRBJ2-7, with 9 bases fitting TRBD1. The germline CDR1 and CDR2 sequences are SGHRS and YFSETQ. J lost 4 bases, V lost 6 bases, and 8 bases had no gene match. This CDR3 spans 14 amino acids. The CDR3 loop is CASTLTGGTYEQYF. CDR3 in DNA: TGCGCCAGCACCCTGACAGGGGGTACATACGAGCAGTACTTC.

V gene TRBV12-3 or TRBV12-4 combines with J gene TRBJ2-5; 8 bases line up with TRBD1. Trimming at V came to 8 bases and at J to 6 bases, leaving 8 bases not matched to a gene. CDR3 size: 13 residues. In DNA, the CDR3 is TGTGCCAGCGGGAACAGGGGGGATAAGACCCAGTACTTC. This sequence encodes CASGNRGDKTQYF.

The genes are TRBV4-3 and TRBJ2-7; D is perhaps TRBD2 (5 bases). V was pared by 0 bases and J by 7 bases, with 16 bases between. The length of the CDR3 is 15 residues. Germline assignment: CDR1 LGHNA and CDR2 YSLEER. The CDR3 DNA follows: TGCGCCAGCAGCCAAGATCTCGGGTCCTCGGGGGAGCAGTACTTC. Amino acids: CASSQDLGSSGEQYF.

The chain links TRBV7-8 to TRBJ1-3; the D gene is possibly TRBD1 (5 bases). V lost 6 bases to trimming and J lost 0 bases, with 18 bases between them. This CDR3 region has 17 residues. The germline V gene has CDR1 SGHVS and CDR2 FQNEAQ. CDR3 in amino acids: CASRAPLETVSGNTIYF. The CDR3 DNA sequence: TGTGCCAGCAGGGCCCCTCTAGAGACAGTCTCTGGAAACACCATATATTTT.

In this sample, this clone turned up once. The chain carries TRBV6-6 and TRBJ1-1, with unresolved D. The germline gives CDR1 MNHNY, CDR2 SVGAGI (reference sequence). The CDR3 spans 12 residues. For the CDR3, the DNA is TGTGCAGCTGGGCACAAGAACACTGAAGCTTTCTTT. Translating it yields CAAGHKNTEAFF.

This sequence joins TRBV12-3 or TRBV12-4 and TRBJ1-5; a possible D gene is TRBD1 (6 bases). The CDR3 extends over 13 amino acids. Trimming shortened V by 4 bases and J by 7 bases, and 11 bases separated the two germline ends. CDR3 bases: TGTGCCAGCAGTTCGCTACAGGGCCAGCCCCAGCATTTT. Amino acid sequence: CASSSLQGQPQHF.